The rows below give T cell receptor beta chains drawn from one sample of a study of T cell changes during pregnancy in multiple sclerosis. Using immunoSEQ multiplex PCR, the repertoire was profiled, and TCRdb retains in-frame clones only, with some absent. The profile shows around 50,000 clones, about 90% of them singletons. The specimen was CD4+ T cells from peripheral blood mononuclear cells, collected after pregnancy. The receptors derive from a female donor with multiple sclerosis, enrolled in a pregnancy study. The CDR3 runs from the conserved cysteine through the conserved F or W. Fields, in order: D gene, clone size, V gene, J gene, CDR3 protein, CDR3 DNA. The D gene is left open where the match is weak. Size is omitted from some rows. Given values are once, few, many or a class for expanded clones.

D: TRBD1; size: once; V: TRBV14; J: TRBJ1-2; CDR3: CASRPTSTGSYGYTF; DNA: TGTGCCAGCAGACCTACGTCGACAGGGAGCTATGGCTACACCTTC
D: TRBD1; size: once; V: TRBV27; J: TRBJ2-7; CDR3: CASSLFPRPNRGEQYF; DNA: TGTGCCAGCAGTTTATTCCCCCGGCCTAACAGGGGGGAGCAGTACTTC
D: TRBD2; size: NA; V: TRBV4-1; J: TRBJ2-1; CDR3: CASSPGTSGGNEQFF; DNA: TGCGCCAGCAGCCCCGGGACTAGCGGGGGGAATGAGCAGTTCTTC
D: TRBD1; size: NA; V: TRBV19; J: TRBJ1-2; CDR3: CASRTQDRGTYGYTF; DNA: TGTGCCAGTAGGACGCAGGACAGGGGCACCTATGGCTACACCTTC
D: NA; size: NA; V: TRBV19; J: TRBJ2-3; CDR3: CASSIDMRYTQYF; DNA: TGTGCCAGTAGTATAGATATGAGGTATACGCAGTATTTT
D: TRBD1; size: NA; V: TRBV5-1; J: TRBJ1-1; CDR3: CASSRGLAENTEAFF; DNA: TGCGCCAGCAGCAGGGGGCTGGCAGAGAACACTGAAGCTTTCTTT
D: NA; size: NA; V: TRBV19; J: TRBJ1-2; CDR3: CASKPGSIKHYGYTF; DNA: TGTGCCAGTAAGCCCGGGTCAATCAAACACTATGGCTACACCTTC
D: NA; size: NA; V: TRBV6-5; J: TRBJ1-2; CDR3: CASTPQGIGYYGYTF; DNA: TGTGCCAGCACCCCGCAGGGGATTGGGTACTATGGCTACACCTTC
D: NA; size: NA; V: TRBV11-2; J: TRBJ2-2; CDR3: CASSPQGGITGELFF; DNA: TGTGCCAGCAGCCCCCAGGGGGGTATCACCGGGGAGCTGTTTTTT
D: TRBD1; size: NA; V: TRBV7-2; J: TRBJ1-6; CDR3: CASSLSGGQGFSYNSPLHF; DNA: TGTGCCAGCAGCTTATCCGGGGGACAGGGCTTCTCCTATAATTCACCCCTCCACTTT